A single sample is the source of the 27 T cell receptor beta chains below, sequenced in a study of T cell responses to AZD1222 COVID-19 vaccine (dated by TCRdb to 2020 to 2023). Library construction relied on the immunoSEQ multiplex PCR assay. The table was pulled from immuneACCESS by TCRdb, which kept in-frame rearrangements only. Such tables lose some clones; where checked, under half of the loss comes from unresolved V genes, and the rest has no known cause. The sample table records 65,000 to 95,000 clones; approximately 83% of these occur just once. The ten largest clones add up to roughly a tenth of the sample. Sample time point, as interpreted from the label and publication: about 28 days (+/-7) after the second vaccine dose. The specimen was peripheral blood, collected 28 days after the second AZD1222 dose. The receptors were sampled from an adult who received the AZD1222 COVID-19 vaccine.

The CDR3 reads CASSSGTVLGQETQYF. The CDR3 nucleotides are TGTGCCAGCAGTTCCGGAACCGTATTGGGACAAGAGACCCAGTACTTC. The chain links TRBV6-5 to TRBJ2-5; D ambiguous. CDR3 length equals 16 residues. The germline V gene has CDR1 MNHEY and CDR2 SVGAGI. Trimming took off 4 bases at V and 2 bases at J, with 17 bases between the two ends.

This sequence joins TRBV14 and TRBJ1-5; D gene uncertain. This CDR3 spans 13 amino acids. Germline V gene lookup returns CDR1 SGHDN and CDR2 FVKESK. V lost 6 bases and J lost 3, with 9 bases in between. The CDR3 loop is CASSYGPNQPQHF. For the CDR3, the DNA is TGTGCCAGCAGTTACGGACCCAATCAGCCCCAGCATTTT.

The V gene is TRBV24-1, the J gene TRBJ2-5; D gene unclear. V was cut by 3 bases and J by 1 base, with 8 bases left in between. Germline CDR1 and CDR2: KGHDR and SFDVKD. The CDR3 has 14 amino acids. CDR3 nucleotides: TGTGCCACCAGTGATAGAGCGTTCCAAGAGACCCAGTACTTC. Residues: CATSDRAFQETQYF.

CDR3 DNA: TGTGCCACCAGCAGAGATTTCGGTAACACTGAAGCTTTCTTT. This encodes CATSRDFGNTEAFF. The V gene is TRBV15, the J gene TRBJ1-1; D ambiguous. The CDR3 consists of 14 residues. Trimming left V 0 bases short and J 2 bases short, with 7 bases between. Germline assignment: CDR1 LNHNV and CDR2 YYDKDF (reference sequence).

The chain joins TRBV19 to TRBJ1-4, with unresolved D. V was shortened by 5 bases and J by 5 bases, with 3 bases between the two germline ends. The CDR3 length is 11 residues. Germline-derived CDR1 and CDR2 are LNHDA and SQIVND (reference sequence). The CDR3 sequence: CASSLNEKLFF. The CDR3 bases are TGTGCCAGTAGTTTGAATGAAAAACTGTTTTTT.

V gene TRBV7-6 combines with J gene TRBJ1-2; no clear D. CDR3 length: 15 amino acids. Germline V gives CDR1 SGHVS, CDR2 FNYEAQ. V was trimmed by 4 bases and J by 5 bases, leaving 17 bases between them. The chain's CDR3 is CASSSDLAAGYGYTF. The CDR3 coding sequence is TGTGCCAGCAGCTCAGATCTCGCAGCGGGGTATGGCTACACCTTC.

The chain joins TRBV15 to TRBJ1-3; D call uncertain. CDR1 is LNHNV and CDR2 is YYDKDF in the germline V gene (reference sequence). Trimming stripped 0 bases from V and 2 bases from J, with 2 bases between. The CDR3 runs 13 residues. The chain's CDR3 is CATSRDPGNTIYF. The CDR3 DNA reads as TGTGCCACCAGCAGAGATCCTGGAAACACCATATATTTT.

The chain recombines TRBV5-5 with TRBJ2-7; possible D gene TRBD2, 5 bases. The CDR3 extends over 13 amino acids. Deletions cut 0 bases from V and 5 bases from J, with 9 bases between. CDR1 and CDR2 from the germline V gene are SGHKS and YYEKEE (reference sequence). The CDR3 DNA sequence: TGTGCCAGCAGCTTGGCCGGGGTCCACGAGCAGTACTTC. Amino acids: CASSLAGVHEQYF.

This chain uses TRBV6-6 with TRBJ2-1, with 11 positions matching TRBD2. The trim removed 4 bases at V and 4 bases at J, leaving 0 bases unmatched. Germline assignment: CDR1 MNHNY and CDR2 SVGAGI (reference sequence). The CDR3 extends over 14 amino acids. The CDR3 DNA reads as TGTGCCAGCAGTTCTAGCGGGGGGTACAATGAGCAGTTCTTC. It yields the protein CASSSSGGYNEQFF.

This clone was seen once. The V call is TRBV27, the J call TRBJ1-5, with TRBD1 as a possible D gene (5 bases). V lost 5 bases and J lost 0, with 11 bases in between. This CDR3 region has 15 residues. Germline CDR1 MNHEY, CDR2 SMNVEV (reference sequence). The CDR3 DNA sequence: TGTGCCAGCAGTCGGGACGGTTATAGCAATCAGCCCCAGCATTTT. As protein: CASSRDGYSNQPQHF.

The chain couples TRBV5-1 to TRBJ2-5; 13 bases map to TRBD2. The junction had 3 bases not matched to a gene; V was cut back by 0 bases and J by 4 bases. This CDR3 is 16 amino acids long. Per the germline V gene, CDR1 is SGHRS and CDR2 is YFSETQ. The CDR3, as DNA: TGCGCCAGCAGCTTGGGGACTAGCGGGGGTCTAGAGACCCAGTACTTC. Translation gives CASSLGTSGGLETQYF.

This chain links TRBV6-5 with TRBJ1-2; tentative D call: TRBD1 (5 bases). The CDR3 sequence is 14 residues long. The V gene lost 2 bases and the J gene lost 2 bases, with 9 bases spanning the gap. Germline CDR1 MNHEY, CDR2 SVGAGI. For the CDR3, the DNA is TGTGCCAGCAGTTACCTGGGGGGGAACTATGGCTACACCTTC. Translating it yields CASSYLGGNYGYTF.

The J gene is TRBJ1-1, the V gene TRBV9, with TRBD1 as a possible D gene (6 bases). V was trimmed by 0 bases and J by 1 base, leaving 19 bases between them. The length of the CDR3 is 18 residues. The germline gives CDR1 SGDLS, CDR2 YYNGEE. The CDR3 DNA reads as TGTGCCAGCAGCGTAGAGGGGGGTCAGTTTACGTCGAACACTGAAGCTTTCTTT. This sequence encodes CASSVEGGQFTSNTEAFF.

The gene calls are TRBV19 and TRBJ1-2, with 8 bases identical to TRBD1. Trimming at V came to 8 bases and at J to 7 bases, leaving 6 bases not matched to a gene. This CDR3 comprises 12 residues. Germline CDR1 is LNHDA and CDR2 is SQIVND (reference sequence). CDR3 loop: CASRTGNLGYTF. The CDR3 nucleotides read TGTGCCAGTCGGACAGGGAATCTTGGCTACACCTTC.

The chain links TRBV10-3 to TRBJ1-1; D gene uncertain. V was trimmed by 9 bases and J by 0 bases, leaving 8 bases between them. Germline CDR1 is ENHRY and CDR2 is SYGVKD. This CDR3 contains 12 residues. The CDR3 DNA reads TGTGCCATGGGTAGATTGAACACTGAAGCTTTCTTT. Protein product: CAMGRLNTEAFF.

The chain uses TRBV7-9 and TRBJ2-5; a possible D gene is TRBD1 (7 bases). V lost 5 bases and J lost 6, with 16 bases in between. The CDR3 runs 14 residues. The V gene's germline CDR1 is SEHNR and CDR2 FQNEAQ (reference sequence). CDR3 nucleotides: TGTGCCAGCAGCCCCACGGAGGGGGCGCAGACCCAGTACTTC. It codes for CASSPTEGAQTQYF.

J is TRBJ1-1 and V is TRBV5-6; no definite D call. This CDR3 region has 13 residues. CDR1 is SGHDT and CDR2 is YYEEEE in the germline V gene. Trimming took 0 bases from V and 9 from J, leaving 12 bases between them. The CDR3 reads CASSLGSDLKAFF. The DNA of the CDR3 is TGTGCCAGCAGCTTGGGGTCAGATCTTAAAGCTTTCTTT.

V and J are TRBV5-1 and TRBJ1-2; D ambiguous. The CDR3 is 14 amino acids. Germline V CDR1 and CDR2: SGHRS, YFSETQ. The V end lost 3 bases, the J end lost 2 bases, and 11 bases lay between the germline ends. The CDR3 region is CASSWEGVNYGYTF. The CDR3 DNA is TGCGCCAGCAGCTGGGAAGGAGTGAACTATGGCTACACCTTC.

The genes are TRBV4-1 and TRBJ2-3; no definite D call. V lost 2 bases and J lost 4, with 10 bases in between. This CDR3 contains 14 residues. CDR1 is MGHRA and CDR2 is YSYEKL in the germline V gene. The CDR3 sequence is CASSQKGIADTQYF. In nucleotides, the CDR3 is TGCGCCAGCAGCCAAAAGGGTATCGCAGATACGCAGTATTTT.

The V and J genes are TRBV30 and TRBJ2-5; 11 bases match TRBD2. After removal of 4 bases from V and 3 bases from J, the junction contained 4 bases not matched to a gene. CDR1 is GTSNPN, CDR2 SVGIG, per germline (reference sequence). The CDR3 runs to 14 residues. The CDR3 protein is CAWITSGGKETQYF. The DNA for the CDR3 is TGTGCCTGGATCACTAGCGGGGGAAAAGAGACCCAGTACTTC. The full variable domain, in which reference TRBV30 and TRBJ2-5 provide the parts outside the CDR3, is SQTIHQWPATLVQPVGSPLSLECTVEGTSNPNLYWYRQAAGRGLQLLFYSVGIGQISSEVPQNLSASRPQDRQFILSSKKLLLSDSGFYLCAWITSGGKETQYFGPGTRLLVL.

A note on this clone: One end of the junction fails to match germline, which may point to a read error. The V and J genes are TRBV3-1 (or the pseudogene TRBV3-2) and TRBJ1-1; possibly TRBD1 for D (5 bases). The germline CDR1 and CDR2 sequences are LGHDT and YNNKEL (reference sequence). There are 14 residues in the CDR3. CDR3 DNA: TGTGCCAGCAGCCAAGAGTGGCGGCAGGGCGGTGGGATCTTT. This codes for CASSQEWRQGGGIF.

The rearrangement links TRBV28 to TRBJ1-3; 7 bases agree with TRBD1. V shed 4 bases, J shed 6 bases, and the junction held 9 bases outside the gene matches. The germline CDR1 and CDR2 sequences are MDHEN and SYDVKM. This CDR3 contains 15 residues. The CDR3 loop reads CASSSSDREANTIYF. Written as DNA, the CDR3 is TGTGCCAGCAGTTCCTCCGACAGGGAAGCAAACACCATATATTTT.

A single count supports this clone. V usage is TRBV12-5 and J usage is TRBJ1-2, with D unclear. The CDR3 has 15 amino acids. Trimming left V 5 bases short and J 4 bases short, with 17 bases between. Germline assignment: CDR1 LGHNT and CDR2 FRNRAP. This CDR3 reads CASGNDNFQFYGYTF. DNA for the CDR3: TGTGCTAGTGGTAACGACAATTTTCAGTTCTATGGCTACACCTTC.

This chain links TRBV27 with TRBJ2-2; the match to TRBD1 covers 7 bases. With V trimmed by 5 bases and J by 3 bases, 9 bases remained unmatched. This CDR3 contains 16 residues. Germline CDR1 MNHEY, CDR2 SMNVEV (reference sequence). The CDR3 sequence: CASSRNRDSYTGELFF. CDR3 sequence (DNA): TGTGCCAGCAGTCGAAACCGGGACAGTTACACCGGGGAGCTGTTTTTT.

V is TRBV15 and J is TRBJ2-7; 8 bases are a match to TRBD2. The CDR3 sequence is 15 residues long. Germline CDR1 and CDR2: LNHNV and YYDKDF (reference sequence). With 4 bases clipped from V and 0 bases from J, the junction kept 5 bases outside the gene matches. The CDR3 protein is CATSMNSGASYEQYF. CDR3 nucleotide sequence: TGTGCCACCAGCATGAATAGCGGGGCCTCCTACGAGCAGTACTTC.

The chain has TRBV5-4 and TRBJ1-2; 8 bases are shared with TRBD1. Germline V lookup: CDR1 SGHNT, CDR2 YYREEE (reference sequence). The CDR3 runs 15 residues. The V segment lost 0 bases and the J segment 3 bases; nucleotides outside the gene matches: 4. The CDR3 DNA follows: TGTGCCAGCAGCTTGGACCAGGGGGCTGACTATGGCTACACCTTC. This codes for CASSLDQGADYGYTF.

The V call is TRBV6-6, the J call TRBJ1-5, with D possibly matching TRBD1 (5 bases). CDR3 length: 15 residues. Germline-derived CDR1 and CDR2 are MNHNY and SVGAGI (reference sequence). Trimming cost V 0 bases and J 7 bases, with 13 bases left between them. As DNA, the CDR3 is TGTGCCAGCAGTTACTCTTCGGCAGGGAACCAGCCCCAGCATTTT. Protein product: CASSYSSAGNQPQHF.